This T cell receptor beta chain was profiled in a study of identical twins. TCRdb fed the 5' RACE reads into MiXCR, producing one record per CDR3 protein. The sample records approximately 500,000 distinct CDR3 sequences, 24% being singletons. Trimming removed 5 bases from V and 2 bases from J, with 8 bases in between. The germline V gene encodes CDR1 SQVTM and CDR2 ANQGSEA. The CDR3 totals 12 residues. The same data also contributed to another study, on T cells expressing NK-cell markers. Per that study: Several donors' CD3+CD56-NKG2C+ cells were dominated by the same clonotypes.

The V gene is TRBV29-1, the J gene TRBJ2-3; D is uncertain. Material for sequencing was CD4+ T cells sorted from blood. The origin of this receptor is a woman aged 18-29 years in good health. The chain's CDR3 is CSVKRHTDTQYF. In DNA form, the CDR3 reads TGCAGCGTTAAGCGCCACACAGATACGCAGTATTTT.